This is a list of T cell receptor beta chains from one sample in a study of shared T cell receptors in the human thymus. Measured with immunoSEQ multiplex PCR; TCRdb has only the in-frame clones, and not every one. The table lists approximately 400,000 clones, more than 85% of them singletons. The sample taken for sequencing was thymocytes. These receptors came from a human donor. The CDR3 runs from the conserved cysteine through the conserved F or W. A D gene is named only where the DNA matches it firmly. Rows may omit the clone size; those that give it use once, few, many or a size class.

- TRBJ2-4 TRBV6-4 TRBD2 CASIPGLAVSDIQYF TGTGCCAGCATTCCGGGACTAGCGGTCTCGGACATTCAGTACTTC
- TRBJ1-1 TRBV5-1 TRBD1 CASRRWGQPNTEAFF TGCGCCAGCAGACGTTGGGGACAGCCCAACACTGAAGCTTTCTTT
few TRBJ1-1 TRBV5-1 - CASSFLQGVGNTEAFF TGCGCCAGCAGCTTCCTACAGGGCGTCGGGAACACTGAAGCTTTCTTT
- TRBJ2-5 TRBV10-2 - CASSEKEARAGGIRETQYF TGCGCCAGCAGTGAGAAAGAAGCTCGAGCGGGTGGAATTCGGGAGACCCAGTACTTC
- TRBJ2-7 TRBV7-2 - CASSLGGTYLF TGTGCCAGCAGCTTGGGGGGGACATACCTCTTC
once TRBJ2-3 TRBV1 - CTILISGRGTDTQYF TGCACCATCCTAATTAGCGGGAGGGGTACAGATACGCAGTATTTT
- TRBJ2-3 TRBV4-2 - CASSQRSYWHRGGTDTQYF TGTGCCAGCAGCCAAAGGTCCTACTGGCACAGAGGGGGCACAGATACGCAGTATTTT
- TRBJ1-2 TRBV30 TRBD1 CASRAHDGTGGAGYTF TGTGCCTCCCGAGCCCACGACGGGACAGGGGGCGCCGGCTACACCTTC
- TRBJ1-4 TRBV4-3 - CASSQKRGRANEKLFF TGCGCCAGCAGCCAGAAACGTGGGAGAGCTAATGAAAAACTGTTTTTT
- TRBJ2-1 TRBV10-2 - CASSVWEDNKNEQFF TGCGCCAGCAGTGTGTGGGAGGATAATAAGAATGAGCAGTTCTTC
- TRBJ2-7 TRBV5-6 - CASSWGPQVEQYF TGTGCCAGCAGCTGGGGACCGCAGGTCGAGCAGTACTTC
- TRBJ2-3 TRBV2 TRBD2 CASRETLAVTWGTQYF TGTGCCAGCAGGGAAACACTAGCGGTCACTTGGGGTACGCAGTATTTT
- TRBJ2-3 TRBV5-5 TRBD2 CASSSRLAGESTDTQYF TGTGCCAGCAGCTCCAGACTAGCGGGAGAGAGCACAGATACGCAGTATTTT
- TRBJ2-1 TRBV21-1 - CAGRAGVLSTYNEQFF TGTGCAGGGAGAGCGGGCGTGTTGTCCACCTACAATGAGCAGTTCTTC
- TRBJ2-5 TRBV7-9 TRBD2 CASSARPGLAKETQYF TGTGCCAGCAGCGCTCGCCCCGGACTAGCGAAAGAGACCCAGTACTTC
- TRBJ1-4 TRBV19 - CASSMRNPQPSEKLFF TGTGCCAGTAGTATGAGAAATCCTCAACCCAGTGAAAAACTGTTTTTT
- TRBJ2-7 TRBV6-1 TRBD2 CASSDALGLAGLSYEQYF TGTGCCAGCAGTGATGCTCTAGGACTAGCGGGCCTCTCCTACGAGCAGTACTTC
once TRBJ1-1 TRBV18 - CASSPGQFEAFF TGTGCCAGCTCACCCGGACAGTTTGAAGCTTTCTTT
- TRBJ2-7 TRBV7-9 - CASSLVVYEQYF TGTGCCAGCAGCTTAGTAGTCTACGAGCAGTACTTC
- TRBJ2-1 TRBV6-4 TRBD1 CASKPGQGCNEQFF TGTGCCAGTAAACCGGGACAGGGCTGCAATGAGCAGTTCTTC
- TRBJ2-7 TRBV10-1 TRBD2 CASTESRLAGNKYYEQYF TGCGCCAGCACCGAATCCCGACTAGCGGGGAACAAATACTACGAGCAGTACTTC
- TRBJ2-1 TRBV5-1 - CASSLAVLRPYNEQFF TGCGCCAGCAGCTTGGCCGTCCTGCGCCCCTACAATGAGCAGTTCTTC
once TRBJ2-7 TRBV28 - CASSLWTGRYEQYF TGTGCCAGCAGTTTATGGACAGGGAGGTACGAGCAGTACTTC
few TRBJ1-1 TRBV19 - CASSIFPPDGDLEAFF TGTGCCAGTAGTATATTCCCCCCGGACGGAGACCTTGAAGCTTTCTTT
- TRBJ2-7 TRBV14 - CASSPWRDHSYEQYF TGTGCCAGCAGCCCCTGGCGGGACCACTCCTACGAGCAGTACTTC
- TRBJ2-3 TRBV6-5 - CASGYGSSTDTQYF TGTGCCAGCGGTTACGGGAGTAGCACAGATACGCAGTATTTT
- TRBJ1-3 TRBV27 TRBD1 CASSRDRGTSGNTIYF TGTGCCAGCAGTCGGGACAGGGGAACGAGTGGAAACACCATATATTTT
- TRBJ1-1 TRBV28 - CASSFYRVGAFF TGTGCCAGCAGTTTTTACAGGGTGGGGGCTTTCTTT
- TRBJ2-7 TRBV27 - CASSWAGPSYEQYF TGTGCCAGCAGTTGGGCCGGACCCTCCTACGAGCAGTACTTC
- TRBJ2-1 TRBV7-9 TRBD2 CASSLLRLAGVNSYNEQFF TGTGCCAGCAGCTTATTAAGGCTAGCGGGAGTTAATTCCTACAATGAGCAGTTCTTC
- TRBJ2-6 TRBV14 - CASSLPSVSGANVLTF TGTGCCAGCAGCCTTCCCTCGGTGTCTGGGGCCAACGTCCTGACTTTC